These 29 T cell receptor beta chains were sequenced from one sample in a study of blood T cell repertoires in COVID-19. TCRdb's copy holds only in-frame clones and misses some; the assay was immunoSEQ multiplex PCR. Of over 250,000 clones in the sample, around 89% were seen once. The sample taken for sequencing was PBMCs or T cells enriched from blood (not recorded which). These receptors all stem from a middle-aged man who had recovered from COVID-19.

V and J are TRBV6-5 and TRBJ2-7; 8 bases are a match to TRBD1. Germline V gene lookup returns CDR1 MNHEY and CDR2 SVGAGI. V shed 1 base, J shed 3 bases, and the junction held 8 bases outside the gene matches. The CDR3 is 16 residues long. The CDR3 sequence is CASSYWPPGQDYEQYF. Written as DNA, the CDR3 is TGTGCCAGCAGTTACTGGCCACCGGGACAGGACTACGAGCAGTACTTC.

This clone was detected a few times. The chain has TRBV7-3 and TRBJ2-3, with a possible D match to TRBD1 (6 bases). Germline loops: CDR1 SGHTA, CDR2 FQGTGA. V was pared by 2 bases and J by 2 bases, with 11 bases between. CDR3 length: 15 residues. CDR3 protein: CASSLVQGPTDTQYF. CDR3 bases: TGTGCCAGCAGCTTAGTCCAGGGGCCCACAGATACGCAGTATTTT.

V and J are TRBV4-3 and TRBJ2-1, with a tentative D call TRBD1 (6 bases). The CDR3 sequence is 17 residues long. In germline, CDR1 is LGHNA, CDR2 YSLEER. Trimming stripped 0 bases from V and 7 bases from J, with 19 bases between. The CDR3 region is CASSQDSKQGMRNEQFF. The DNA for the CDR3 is TGCGCCAGCAGCCAAGATAGTAAACAGGGCATGAGGAATGAGCAGTTCTTC.

Here the CDR3 DNA reads TGTGCCAGCAGCTTAGATACTCCGGGACTAGCGGGGGGGCCCTACGAGCAGTACTTC. Protein sequence: CASSLDTPGLAGGPYEQYF. This sequence joins TRBV11-3 and TRBJ2-7, with 16 bases lining up with TRBD2. J lost 2 bases, V lost 0 bases, and 7 bases had no gene match. CDR1 is SGHNT and CDR2 is YENEEA in the germline V gene. This CDR3 is 19 amino acids long.

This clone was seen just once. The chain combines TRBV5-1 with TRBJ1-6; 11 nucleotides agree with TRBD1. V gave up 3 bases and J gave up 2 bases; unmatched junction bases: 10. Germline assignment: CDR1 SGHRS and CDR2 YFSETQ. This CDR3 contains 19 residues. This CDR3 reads CASSSGRGQGATYNSPLHF. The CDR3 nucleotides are TGCGCCAGCAGCTCGGGGCGTGGACAGGGGGCCACCTATAATTCACCCCTCCACTTT.

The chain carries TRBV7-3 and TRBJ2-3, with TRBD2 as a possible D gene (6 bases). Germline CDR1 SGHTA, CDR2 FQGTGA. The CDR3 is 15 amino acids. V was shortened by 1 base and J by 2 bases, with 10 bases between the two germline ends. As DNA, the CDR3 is TGTGCCAGCAGCTTAAGCGGGATTGCCACAGATACGCAGTATTTT. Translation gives CASSLSGIATDTQYF.

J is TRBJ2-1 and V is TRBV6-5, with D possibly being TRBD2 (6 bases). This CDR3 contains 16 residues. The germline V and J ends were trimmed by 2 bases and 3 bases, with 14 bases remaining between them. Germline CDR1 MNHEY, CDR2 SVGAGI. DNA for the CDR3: TGTGCCAGCAGTTACCGCGGCCTGACTAGCTACAATGAGCAGTTCTTC. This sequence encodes CASSYRGLTSYNEQFF.

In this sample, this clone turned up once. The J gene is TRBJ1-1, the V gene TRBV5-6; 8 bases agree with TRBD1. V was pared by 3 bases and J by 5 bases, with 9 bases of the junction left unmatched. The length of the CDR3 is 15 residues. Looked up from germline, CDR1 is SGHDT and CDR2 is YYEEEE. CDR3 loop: CASSSGQGGWTEAFF. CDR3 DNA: TGTGCCAGCAGCTCCGGACAGGGAGGATGGACTGAAGCTTTCTTT.

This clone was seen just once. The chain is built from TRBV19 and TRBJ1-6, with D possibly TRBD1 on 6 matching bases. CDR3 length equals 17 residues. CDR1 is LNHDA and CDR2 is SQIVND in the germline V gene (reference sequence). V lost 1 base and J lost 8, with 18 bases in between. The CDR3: CASSIGGGAGRYSPLHF. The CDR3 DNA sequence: TGTGCCAGTAGTATAGGAGGGGGGGCAGGACGATATTCACCCCTCCACTTT.

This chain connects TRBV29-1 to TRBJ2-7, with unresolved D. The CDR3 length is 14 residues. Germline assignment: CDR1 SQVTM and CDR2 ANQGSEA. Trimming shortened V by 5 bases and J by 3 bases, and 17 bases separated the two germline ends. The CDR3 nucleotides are TGCAGCGTTCCAATAGCAGTTATACGCTACGAGCAGTACTTC. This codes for CSVPIAVIRYEQYF.

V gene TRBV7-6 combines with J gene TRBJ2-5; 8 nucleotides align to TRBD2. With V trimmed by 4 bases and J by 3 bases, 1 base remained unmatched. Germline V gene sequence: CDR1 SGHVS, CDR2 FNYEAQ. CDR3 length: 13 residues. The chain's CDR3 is CASSSGLEETQYF. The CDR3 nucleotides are TGTGCCAGCAGCTCGGGACTAGAAGAGACCCAGTACTTC.

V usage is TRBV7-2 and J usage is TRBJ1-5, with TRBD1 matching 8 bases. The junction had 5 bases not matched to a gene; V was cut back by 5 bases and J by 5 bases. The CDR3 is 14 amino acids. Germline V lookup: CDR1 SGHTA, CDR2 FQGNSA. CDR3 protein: CASSPAGGYQPQHF. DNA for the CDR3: TGTGCCAGCAGCCCCGCAGGGGGCTATCAGCCCCAGCATTTT.

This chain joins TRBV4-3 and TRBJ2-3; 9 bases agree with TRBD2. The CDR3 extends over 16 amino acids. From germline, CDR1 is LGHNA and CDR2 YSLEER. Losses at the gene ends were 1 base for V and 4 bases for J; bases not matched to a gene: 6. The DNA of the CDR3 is TGCGCCAGCAGCCAAGGACTAGCGGCAGGGGCAGATACGCAGTATTTT. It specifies CASSQGLAAGADTQYF.

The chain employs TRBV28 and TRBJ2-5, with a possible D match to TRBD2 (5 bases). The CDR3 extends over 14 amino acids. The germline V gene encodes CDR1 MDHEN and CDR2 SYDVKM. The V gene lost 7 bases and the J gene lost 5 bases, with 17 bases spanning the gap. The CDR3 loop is CASTQKRARETQYF. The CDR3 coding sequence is TGTGCCAGCACCCAAAAGAGGGCCCGGGAGACCCAGTACTTC.

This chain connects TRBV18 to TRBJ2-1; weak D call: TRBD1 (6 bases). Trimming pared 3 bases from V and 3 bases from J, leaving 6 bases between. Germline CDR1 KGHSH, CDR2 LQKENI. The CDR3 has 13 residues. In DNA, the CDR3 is TGTGCCAGCTCACCGGACAGCTACAATGAGCAGTTCTTC. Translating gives CASSPDSYNEQFF.

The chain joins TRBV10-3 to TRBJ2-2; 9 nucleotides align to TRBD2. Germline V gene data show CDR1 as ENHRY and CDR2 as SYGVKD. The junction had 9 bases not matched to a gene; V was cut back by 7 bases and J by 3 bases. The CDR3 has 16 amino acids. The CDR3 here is CAINTGTSSYTGELFF. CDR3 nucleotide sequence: TGTGCCATCAATACCGGGACTAGCAGTTACACCGGGGAGCTGTTTTTT.

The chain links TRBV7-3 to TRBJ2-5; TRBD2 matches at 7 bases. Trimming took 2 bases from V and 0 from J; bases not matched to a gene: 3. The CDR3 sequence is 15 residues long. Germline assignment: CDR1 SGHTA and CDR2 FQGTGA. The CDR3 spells CASSLGGGDQETQYF. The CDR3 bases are TGTGCCAGCAGCTTAGGCGGGGGTGACCAAGAGACCCAGTACTTC.

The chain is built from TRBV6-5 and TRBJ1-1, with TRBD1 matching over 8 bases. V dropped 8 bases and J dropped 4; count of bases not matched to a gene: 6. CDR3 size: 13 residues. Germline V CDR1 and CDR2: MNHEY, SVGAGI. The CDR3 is CASGRGRGTEAFF. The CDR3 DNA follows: TGTGCCAGCGGCAGGGGGCGGGGCACTGAAGCTTTCTTT.

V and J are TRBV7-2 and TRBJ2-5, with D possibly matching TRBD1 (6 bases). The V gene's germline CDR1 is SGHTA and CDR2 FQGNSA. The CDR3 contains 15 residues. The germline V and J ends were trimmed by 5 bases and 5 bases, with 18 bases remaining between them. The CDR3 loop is CASSPAGRGGETQYF. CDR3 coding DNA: TGTGCCAGCAGCCCCGCGGGCAGGGGCGGCGAGACCCAGTACTTC.

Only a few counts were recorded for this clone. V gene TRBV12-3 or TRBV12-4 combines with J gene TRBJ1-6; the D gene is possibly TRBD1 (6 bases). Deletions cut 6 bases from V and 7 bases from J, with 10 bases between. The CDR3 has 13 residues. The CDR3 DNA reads TGTGCCAGCAGACGCACAGGGAATTCACCCCTCCACTTT. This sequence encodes CASRRTGNSPLHF.

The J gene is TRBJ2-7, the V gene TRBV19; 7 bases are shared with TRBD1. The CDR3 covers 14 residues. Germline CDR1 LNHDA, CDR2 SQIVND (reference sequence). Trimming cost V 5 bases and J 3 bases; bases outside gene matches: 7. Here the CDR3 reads CASSESSGGYEQYF. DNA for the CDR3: TGTGCCAGTAGTGAGAGTTCAGGGGGCTACGAGCAGTACTTC. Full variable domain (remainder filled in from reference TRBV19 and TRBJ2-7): DGGITQSPKYLFRKEGQNVTLSCEQNLNHDAMYWYRQDPGQGLRLIYYSQIVNDFQKGDIAEGYSVSREKKESFPLTVTSAQKNPTAFYLCASSESSGGYEQYFGPGTRLTVT.

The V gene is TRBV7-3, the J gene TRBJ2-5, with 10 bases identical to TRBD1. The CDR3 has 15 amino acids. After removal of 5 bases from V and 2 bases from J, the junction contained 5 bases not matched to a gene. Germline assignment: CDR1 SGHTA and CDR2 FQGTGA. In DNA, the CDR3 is TGTGCCAGCAGCCCCGGGACAGGGGTACAAGAGACCCAGTACTTC. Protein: CASSPGTGVQETQYF.

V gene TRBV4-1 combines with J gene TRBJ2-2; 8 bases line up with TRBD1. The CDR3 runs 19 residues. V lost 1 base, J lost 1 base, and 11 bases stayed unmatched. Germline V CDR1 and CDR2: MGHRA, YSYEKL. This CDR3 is CASSQVVGQGRRNTGELFF. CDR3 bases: TGCGCCAGCAGCCAAGTCGTCGGACAGGGCCGTCGGAACACCGGGGAGCTGTTTTTT.

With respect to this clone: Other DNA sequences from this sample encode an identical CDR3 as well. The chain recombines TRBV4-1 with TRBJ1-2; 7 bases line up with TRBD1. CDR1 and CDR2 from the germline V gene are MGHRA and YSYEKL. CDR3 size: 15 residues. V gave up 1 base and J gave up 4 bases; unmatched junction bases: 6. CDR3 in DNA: TGCGCCAGCAGCCAAGTAGGGGGCCCGAGCTATGGCTACACCTTC. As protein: CASSQVGGPSYGYTF.

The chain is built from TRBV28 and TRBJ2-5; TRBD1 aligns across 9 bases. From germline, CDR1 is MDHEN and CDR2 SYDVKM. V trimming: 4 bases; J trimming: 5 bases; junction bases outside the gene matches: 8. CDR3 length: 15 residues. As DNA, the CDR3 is TGTGCCAGCAGTTGGGACAGGGAGCCACGCGAGACCCAGTACTTC. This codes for CASSWDREPRETQYF.

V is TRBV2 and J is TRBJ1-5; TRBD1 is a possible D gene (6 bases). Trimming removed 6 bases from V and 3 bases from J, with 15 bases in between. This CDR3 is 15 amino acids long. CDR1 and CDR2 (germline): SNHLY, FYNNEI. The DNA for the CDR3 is TGTGCCAGCAGCGCTTCAGACAGGTTCAATCAGCCCCAGCATTTT. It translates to CASSASDRFNQPQHF.

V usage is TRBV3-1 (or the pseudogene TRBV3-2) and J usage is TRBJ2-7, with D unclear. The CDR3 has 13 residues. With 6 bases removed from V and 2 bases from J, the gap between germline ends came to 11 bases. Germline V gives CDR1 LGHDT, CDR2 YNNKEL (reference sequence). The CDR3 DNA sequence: TGTGCCAGCAGTCTAGGAAGTACCTACGAGCAGTACTTC. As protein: CASSLGSTYEQYF.

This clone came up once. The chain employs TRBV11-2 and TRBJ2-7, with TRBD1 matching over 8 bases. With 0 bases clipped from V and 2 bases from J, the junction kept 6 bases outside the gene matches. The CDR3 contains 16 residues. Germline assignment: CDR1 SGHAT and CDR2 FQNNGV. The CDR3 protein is CASSLELGTGAYEQYF. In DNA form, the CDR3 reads TGTGCCAGCAGCTTAGAATTAGGGACAGGCGCCTACGAGCAGTACTTC.

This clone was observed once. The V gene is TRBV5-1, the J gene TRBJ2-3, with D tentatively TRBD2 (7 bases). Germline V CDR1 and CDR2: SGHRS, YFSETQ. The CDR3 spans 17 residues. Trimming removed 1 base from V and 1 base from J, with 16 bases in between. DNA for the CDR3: TGCGCCAGCAGCTTGTCCGGGGGGCTTGTTGGCACAGATACGCAGTATTTT. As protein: CASSLSGGLVGTDTQYF.